The following is a T cell receptor (beta chain) sequence with its context. Only one count was recorded for this clone. Its antigen is still unknown. Per-base quality was not reported, and no clone a single base away is much larger than it. The sample comes from a study of Ad26.COV2.S vaccination and SARS-CoV-2 variants (dated by TCRdb to 2020 to 2023). For the study in its entirety: Donors in the vaccine arm were drawn from COV1001, a multicentre, randomized, double-blind, placebo-controlled phase I-IIa trial testing Ad26.COV2.S in healthy adults. Dosing of Ad26.COV2.S was intramuscular, at either 5x10^10 or 1x10^11 viral particles, delivered as one shot or as two shots spaced 56 days apart. The specificity and breadth of SARS-CoV-2-reactive T cell receptors after Ad26.COV2.S vaccination were assessed by TCRbeta repertoire sequencing. The TCR-sequenced set comprised approximately 32 samples: some 20 Ad26.COV2.S vaccine recipients, 5 placebo recipients and 8 SARS-CoV-2 convalescent individuals. Trial participants were randomized into five groups of five: low-dose or high-dose Ad26.COV2.S given once or twice, or placebo on both occasions. Investigators did not know the trial group allocation while performing experiments and assessing outcomes.

TCRbeta CDR3 regions were sequenced with the immunoSEQ Assay. After extraction, genomic DNA underwent amplification by bias-controlled multiplex PCR, followed by high-throughput sequencing. Per the original workflow: To quantify the absolute abundance of every unique TCRbeta CDR3 region, sequences were collapsed and filtered. T cell fraction was estimated by normalization of TCRbeta template counts to usable DNA, with usable DNA being measured through amplification of reference genes present in all nucleated cells. Repertoire TCRs were annotated as SARS-CoV-2-specific by exact matching of V gene, CDR3 amino acid sequence and J gene to a known reactive TCR set. The reference SARS-CoV-2 TCR set was obtained from MIRA and was filtered for enrichment in COVID-19-positive ImmuneCODE repertoires, whereby public or cross-reactive TCRs were removed. Using the MIRA antigens, annotated TCRs were further analysed by specific ORF or by position within an ORF. Breadth was defined as the number of annotated unique rearrangements divided by the total number of unique productive rearrangements, and depth was defined as the summed frequency of the annotated unique rearrangements. Group comparisons of TCR breadth used two-sided Wilcoxon rank-sum tests. Imported from immuneACCESS, the table was reduced by TCRdb to in-frame sequences with V and J called. These copies leave out some clones; in studies compared against another copy, an unresolved V gene accounts for under half, and the cause of the remainder is not known. That table gives V, J and clone size, and the DNA gave D and trimming. In all, the sample holds over 450,000 clones, and 80% to 90% of those were seen once. 1.5% to 2% of the sample comes from the top ten.

What the work shows at the level of the full study, not this receptor alone: Non-spike TCR breadth was comparable between vaccine and placebo recipients, consistent with the vaccine containing only spike. Substantial breadth of spike-specific CD8+ and CD4+ T cell responses was reported after vaccination. It was noted by the authors that total T cell responses may have been underestimated by the TCR breadth and depth analyses. Higher spike-specific TCR breadth was observed in Ad26.COV2.S recipients than in placebo recipients (P = 0.0014). Comparing responses between vaccine doses or regimens was not something the study was powered to do.

This specimen's treatment or condition label, interpreted: around 19 received Ad26.COV2.S at low or high dose, single or two shots; about 5 received placebo; per-sample allocation not given. Repertoires of vaccine and placebo recipients were sequenced from samples taken on day 63 after the first injection. In Cohort 1b, roughly 26 adults aged 18-55 years were enrolled at a single site in Boston, USA, between 29 July and 7 August 2020. Ad26.COV2.S consisted of a replication-incompetent adenovirus type 26 vector by which a prefusion-stabilized SARS-CoV-2 spike protein from the original Wuhan strain was expressed. From the germline V gene, CDR1 is KGHDR and CDR2 is SFDVKD. Cut back by 4 bases and 6 bases, the V and J ends lie 9 bases apart. From cysteine to phenylalanine, the CDR3 is 13 amino acids long. Kept here is only the CDR3 DNA, which spans 39 bases and is read in frame from base 1.

This clonotype was obtained from a person aged 18-60 years who received the Ad26.COV2.S COVID-19 vaccine or a placebo. This material consisted of peripheral blood, taken in a trial of Ad26.COV2.S vaccine versus placebo. The chain joins TRBV24-1 to TRBJ2-4; the D gene is unclear. In nucleotides, the sequence is TGTGCCACCAGTGACGTAATGGGAAACATTCAGTACTTC. This is translated as CATSDVMGNIQYF.